This T cell receptor (beta chain) was found in a study of shared clonotypes between healthy human individuals. Background on the study: There were three CD4 naive, three CD4 memory, two CD8 naive and one CD8 memory plates per donor. Study-wide points: What limited the represented genetic and exposure-history diversity was the small number of donors.

On this clone: What it binds is not known.

Produced via immunoSEQ multiplex PCR; TCRdb's table is partial and in-frame only. The top ten hold over 0.12% of the sample, which has more than 2,000,000 clones, 90% to 95% seen once. The CDR3 has 15 amino acids. The germline CDR1 and CDR2 sequences are SEHNR and FQNEAQ (reference sequence). V shed 5 bases, J shed 3 bases, and the junction held 7 bases outside the gene matches. The sample comprised naive CD4+ T cells sorted from blood. This sample's subset: CD45RA+ positively selected. This chain uses TRBV7-9 with TRBJ2-5; 9 bases are shared with TRBD1. The clonotype originates from a man aged 18-30 years in good health. The DNA of the CDR3 is TGTGCCAGCAGCGTGGACAGGGGAAAGGAAGAGACCCAGTACTTC. Translated, it gives CASSVDRGKEETQYF.